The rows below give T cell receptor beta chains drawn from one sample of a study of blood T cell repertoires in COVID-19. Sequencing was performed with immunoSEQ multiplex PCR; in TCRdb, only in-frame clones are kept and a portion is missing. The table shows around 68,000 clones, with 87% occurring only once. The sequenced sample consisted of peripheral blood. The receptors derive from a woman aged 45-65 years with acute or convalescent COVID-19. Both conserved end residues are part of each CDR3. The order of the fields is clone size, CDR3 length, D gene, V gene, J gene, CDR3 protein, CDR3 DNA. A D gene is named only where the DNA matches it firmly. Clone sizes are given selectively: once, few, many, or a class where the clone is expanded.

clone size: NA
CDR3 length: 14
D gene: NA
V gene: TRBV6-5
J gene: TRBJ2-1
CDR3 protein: CASRISWAGDEQFF
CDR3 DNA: TGTGCCAGCAGGATCTCTTGGGCAGGGGATGAGCAGTTCTTC

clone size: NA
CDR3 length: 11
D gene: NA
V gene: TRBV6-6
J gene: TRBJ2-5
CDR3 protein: CATSKQETQYF
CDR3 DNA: TGTGCCACCTCTAAACAAGAGACCCAGTACTTC

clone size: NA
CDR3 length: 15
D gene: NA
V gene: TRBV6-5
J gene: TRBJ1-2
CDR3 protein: CASSPSAGVSYGYTF
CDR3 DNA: TGTGCCAGCAGTCCTTCTGCAGGGGTGAGCTATGGCTACACCTTC

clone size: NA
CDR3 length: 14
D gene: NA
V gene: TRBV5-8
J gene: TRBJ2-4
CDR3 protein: CASSLQGTKNIQYF
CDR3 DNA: TGTGCCAGCAGCTTGCAGGGAACCAAAAACATTCAGTACTTC

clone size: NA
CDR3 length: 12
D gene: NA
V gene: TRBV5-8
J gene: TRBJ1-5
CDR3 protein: CASSSFNQPQHF
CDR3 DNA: TGTGCCAGCAGCTCCTTTAATCAGCCCCAGCATTTT

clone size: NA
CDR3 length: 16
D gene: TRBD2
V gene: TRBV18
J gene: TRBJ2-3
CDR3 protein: CASSQRMGGRADTQYF
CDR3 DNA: TGTGCCAGCTCACAACGAATGGGCGGGAGAGCCGATACGCAGTATTTT

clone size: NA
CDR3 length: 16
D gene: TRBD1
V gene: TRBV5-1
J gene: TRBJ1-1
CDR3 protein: CASSPLTGGLNTEAFF
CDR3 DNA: TGCGCCAGCAGCCCACTTACAGGGGGACTGAACACTGAAGCTTTCTTT

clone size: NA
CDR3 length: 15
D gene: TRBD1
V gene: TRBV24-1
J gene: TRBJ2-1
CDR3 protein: CATRDGGTGGNEQFF
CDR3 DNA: TGTGCCACCAGGGACGGCGGGACAGGGGGCAATGAGCAGTTCTTC

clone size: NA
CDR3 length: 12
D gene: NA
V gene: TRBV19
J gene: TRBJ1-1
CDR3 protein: CASGAVNTEAFF
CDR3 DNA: TGTGCCAGTGGGGCAGTGAACACTGAAGCTTTCTTT

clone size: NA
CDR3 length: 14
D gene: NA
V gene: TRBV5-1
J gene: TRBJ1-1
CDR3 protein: CASSLSEGKTEAFF
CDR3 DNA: TGCGCCAGCAGCTTGTCGGAGGGGAAGACTGAAGCTTTCTTT

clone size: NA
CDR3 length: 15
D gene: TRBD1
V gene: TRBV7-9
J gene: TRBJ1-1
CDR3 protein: CASSYDRAGGTEAFF
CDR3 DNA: TGTGCCAGCAGCTACGACAGGGCTGGGGGAACTGAAGCTTTCTTT

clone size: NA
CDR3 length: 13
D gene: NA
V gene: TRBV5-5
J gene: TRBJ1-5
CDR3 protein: CASSLAFNQPQHF
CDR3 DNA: TGTGCCAGCAGCTTGGCCTTTAATCAGCCCCAGCATTTT

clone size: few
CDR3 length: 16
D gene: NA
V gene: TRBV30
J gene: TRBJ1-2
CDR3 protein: CAWSAADANINYGYTF
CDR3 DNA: TGTGCCTGGAGCGCAGCGGATGCAAATATTAACTATGGCTACACCTTC

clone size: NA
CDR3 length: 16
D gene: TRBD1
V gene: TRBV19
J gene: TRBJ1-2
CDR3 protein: CASSTRQGSGKYGYTF
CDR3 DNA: TGTGCCAGTAGTACCCGACAGGGCTCCGGAAAATATGGCTACACCTTC

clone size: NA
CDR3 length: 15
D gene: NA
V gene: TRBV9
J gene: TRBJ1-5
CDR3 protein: CASSVGLGSFQPQHF
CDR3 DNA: TGTGCCAGCAGCGTAGGTCTAGGGAGCTTTCAGCCCCAGCATTTT

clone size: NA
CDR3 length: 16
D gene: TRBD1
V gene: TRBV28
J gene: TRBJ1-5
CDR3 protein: CASRVLTGGFNQPQHF
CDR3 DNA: TGTGCCAGCAGGGTATTGACAGGGGGCTTCAATCAGCCCCAGCATTTT

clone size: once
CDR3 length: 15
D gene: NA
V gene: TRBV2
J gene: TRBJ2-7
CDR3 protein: CASSVGGQGSYEQYF
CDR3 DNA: TGTGCCAGCAGTGTGGGGGGGCAGGGGTCCTACGAGCAGTACTTC

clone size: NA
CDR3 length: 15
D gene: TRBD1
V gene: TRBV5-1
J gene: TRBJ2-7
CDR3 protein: CASSLEGAGSYEQYF
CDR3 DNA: TGCGCCAGCAGCTTGGAGGGGGCAGGCTCCTACGAGCAGTACTTC

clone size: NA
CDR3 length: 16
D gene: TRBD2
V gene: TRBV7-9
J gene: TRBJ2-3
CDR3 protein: CASSPGLTRDTDTQYF
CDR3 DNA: TGTGCCAGCAGCCCGGGACTAACAAGGGACACAGATACGCAGTATTTT

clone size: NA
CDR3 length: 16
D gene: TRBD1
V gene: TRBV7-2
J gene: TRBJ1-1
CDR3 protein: CASSIQGIRMNTEAFF
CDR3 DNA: TGTGCCAGCAGCATACAGGGGATAAGGATGAACACTGAAGCTTTCTTT

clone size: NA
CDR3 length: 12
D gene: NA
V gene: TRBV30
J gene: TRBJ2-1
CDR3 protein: CAWSSTRSEQFF
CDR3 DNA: TGTGCCTGGAGTTCGACTAGGAGCGAGCAGTTCTTC

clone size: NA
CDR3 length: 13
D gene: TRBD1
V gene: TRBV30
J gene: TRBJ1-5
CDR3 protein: CAWNRGPNQPQHF
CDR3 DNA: TGTGCCTGGAACAGGGGACCCAATCAGCCCCAGCATTTT

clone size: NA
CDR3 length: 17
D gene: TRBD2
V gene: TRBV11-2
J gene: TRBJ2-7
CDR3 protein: CASSLGLADRPLYEQYF
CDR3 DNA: TGTGCCAGCAGCTTGGGGCTAGCGGACCGTCCGCTCTACGAGCAGTACTTC

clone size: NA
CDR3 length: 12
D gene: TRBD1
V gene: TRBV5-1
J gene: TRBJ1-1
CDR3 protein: CASSFDRGKAFF
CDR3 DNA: TGCGCCAGCAGCTTTGACAGGGGAAAAGCTTTCTTT